This note documents a single TCR beta chain sequence. Its antigen is as yet unknown. From germline, CDR1 is LNHNV and CDR2 YYDKDF (reference sequence). This CDR3 is built from 15 residues. Trimming shortened V by 1 base and J by 5 bases, and 12 bases separated the two germline ends. The entry originates in a study of cytomegalovirus exposure and HLA in healthy donors. Background on the study: Unique TCRs numbering roughly 85 million, obtained from HLA-typed donors, made up an early data release.

PCR amplification relied on 60 Vbeta primers (plus 13 Jbeta primers). Generated by immunoSEQ multiplex PCR, the TCRdb table keeps only in-frame clones and is missing some. In the table there are 100,000 to 150,000 clones, 80% to 90% of which are singletons. Overall study results and limits: The authors enumerated over 150 TCR beta chains as linked to cytomegalovirus. Most TCR sequences were seen very rarely across donors, but some public TCRs occurred in many.

The sequence was obtained from a woman younger than 45 in good health and CMV-seronegative. This chain connects TRBV15 to TRBJ2-1; a weak D match, TRBD1 (5 bases). The material sequenced was PBMCs. The CDR3 bases are TGTGCCACCAGCAGAGCAGGGCGGAACCACAATGAGCAGTTCTTC. This codes for CATSRAGRNHNEQFF.